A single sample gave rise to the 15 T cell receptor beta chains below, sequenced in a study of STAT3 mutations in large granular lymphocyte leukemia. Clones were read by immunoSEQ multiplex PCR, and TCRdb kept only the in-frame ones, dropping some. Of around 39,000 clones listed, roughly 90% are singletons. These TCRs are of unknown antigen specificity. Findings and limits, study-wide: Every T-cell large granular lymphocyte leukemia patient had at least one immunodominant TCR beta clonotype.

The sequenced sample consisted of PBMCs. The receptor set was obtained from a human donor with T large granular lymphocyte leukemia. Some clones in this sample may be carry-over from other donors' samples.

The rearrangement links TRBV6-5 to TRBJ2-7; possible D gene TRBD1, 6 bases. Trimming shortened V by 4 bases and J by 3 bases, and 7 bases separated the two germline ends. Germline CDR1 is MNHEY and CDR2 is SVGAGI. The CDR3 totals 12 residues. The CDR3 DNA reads TGTGCCAGCAGTTCACAGGGCTACGAGCAGTACTTC. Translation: CASSSQGYEQYF.

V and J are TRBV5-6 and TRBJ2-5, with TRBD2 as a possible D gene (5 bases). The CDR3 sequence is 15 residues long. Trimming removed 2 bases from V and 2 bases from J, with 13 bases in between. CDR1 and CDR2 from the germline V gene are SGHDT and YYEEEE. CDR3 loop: CASSLKGVSQETQYF. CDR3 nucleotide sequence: TGTGCCAGCAGCTTAAAGGGAGTGTCACAAGAGACCCAGTACTTC.

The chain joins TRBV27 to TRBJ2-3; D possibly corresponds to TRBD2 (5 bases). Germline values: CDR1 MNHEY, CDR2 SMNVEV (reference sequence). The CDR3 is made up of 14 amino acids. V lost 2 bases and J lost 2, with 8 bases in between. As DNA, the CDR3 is TGTGCCAGCAGTTTACCCGGGGTCACAGATACGCAGTATTTT. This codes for CASSLPGVTDTQYF.

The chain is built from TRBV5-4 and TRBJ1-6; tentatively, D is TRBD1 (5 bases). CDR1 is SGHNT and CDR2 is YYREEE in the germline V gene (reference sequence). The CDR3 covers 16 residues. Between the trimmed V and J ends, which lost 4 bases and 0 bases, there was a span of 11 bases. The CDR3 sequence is CASSRDGSSYNSPLHF. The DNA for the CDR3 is TGTGCCAGCAGCCGGGACGGCAGCTCCTATAATTCACCCCTCCACTTT.

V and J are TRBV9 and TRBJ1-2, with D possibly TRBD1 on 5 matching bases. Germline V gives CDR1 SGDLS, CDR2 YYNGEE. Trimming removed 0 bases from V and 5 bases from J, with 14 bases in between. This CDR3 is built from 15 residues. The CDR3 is CASSVGGPQLYGYTF. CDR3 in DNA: TGTGCCAGCAGCGTAGGGGGACCGCAGTTATATGGCTACACCTTC. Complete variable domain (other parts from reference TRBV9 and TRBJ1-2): DSGVTQTPKHLITATGQRVTLRCSPRSGDLSVYWYQQSLDQGLQFLIQYYNGEERAKGNILERFSAQQFPDLHSELNLSSLELGDSALYFCASSVGGPQLYGYTFGSGTRLTVV.

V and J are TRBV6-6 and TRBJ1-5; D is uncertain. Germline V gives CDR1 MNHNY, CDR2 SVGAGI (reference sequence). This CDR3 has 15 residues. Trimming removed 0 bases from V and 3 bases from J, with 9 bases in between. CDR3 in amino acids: CASSYSVPINQPQHF. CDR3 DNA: TGTGCCAGCAGTTACTCGGTCCCGATCAATCAGCCCCAGCATTTT.

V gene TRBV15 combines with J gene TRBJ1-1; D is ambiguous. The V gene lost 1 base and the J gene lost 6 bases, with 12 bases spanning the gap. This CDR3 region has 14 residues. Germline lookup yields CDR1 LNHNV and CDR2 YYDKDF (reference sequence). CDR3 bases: TGTGCCACCAGCAGAGCCGGGCCGTTCGCTGAAGCTTTCTTT. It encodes CATSRAGPFAEAFF. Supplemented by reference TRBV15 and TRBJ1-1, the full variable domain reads DAMVIQNPRYQVTQFGKPVTLSCSQTLNHNVMYWYQQKSSQAPKLLFHYYDKDFNNEADTPDNFQSRRPNTSFCFLDIRSPGLGDTAMYLCATSRAGPFAEAFFGQGTRLTVV.

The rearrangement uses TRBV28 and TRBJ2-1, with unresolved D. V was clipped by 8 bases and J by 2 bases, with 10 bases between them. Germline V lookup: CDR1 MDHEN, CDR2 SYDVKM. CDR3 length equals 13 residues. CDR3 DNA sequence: TGTGCCAGCGTTGGTGGGACCTACAATGAGCAGTTCTTC. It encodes CASVGGTYNEQFF.

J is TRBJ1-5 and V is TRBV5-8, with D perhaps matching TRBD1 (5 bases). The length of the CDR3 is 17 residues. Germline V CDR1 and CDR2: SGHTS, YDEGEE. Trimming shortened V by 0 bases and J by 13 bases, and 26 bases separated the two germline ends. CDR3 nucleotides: TGTGCCAGCAGCTTGGAGGGGCAGCTTAGGGCCCACGGCCTACAGCATTTT. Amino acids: CASSLEGQLRAHGLQHF. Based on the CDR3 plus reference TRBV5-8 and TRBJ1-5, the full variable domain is EAGVTQSPTHLIKTRGQQATLRCSPISGHTSVYWYQQALGLGLQFLLWYDEGEERNRGNFPPRFSGRQFPNYSSELNVNALELEDSALYLCASSLEGQLRAHGLQHFGDGTRLSIL.

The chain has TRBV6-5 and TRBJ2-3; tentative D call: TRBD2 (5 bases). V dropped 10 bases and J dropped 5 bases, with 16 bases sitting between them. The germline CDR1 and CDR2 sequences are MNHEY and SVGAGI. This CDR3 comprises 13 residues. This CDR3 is CATDPPGGDTQYF. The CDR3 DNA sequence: TGTGCCACCGACCCCCCAGGAGGAGATACGCAGTATTTT.

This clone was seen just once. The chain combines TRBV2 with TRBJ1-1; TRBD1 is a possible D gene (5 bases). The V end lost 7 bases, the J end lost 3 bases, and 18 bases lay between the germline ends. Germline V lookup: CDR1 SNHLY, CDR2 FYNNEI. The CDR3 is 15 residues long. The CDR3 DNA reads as TGTGCCAGCATTCCAGTAGACAGAAGGTACACTGAAGCTTTCTTT. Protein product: CASIPVDRRYTEAFF. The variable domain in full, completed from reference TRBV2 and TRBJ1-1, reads EPEVTQTPSHQVTQMGQEVILRCVPISNHLYFYWYRQILGQKVEFLVSFYNNEISEKSEIFDDQFSVERPDGSNFTLKIRSTKLEDSAMYFCASIPVDRRYTEAFFGQGTRLTVV.

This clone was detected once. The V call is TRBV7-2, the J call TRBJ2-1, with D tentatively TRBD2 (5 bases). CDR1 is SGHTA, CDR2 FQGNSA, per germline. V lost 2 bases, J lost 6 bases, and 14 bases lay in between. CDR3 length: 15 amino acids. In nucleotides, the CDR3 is TGTGCCAGCAGCTTACTAGGAATTGAGGGCAATGAGCAGTTCTTC. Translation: CASSLLGIEGNEQFF.

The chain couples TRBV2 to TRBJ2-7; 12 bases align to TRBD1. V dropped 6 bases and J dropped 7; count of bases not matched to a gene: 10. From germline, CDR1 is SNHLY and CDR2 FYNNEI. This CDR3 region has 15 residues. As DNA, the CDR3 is TGTGCCAGCAGGGGCTTGGGACAGGGGGCGCTTGAGCAGTACTTC. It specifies CASRGLGQGALEQYF.

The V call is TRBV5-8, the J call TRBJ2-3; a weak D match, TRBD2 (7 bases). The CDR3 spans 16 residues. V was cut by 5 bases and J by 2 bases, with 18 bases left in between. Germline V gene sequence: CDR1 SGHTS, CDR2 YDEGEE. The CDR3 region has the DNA TGTGCCAGCAGATGGGGGGGGGCCCCCGACACAGATACGCAGTATTTT. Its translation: CASRWGGAPDTDTQYF.

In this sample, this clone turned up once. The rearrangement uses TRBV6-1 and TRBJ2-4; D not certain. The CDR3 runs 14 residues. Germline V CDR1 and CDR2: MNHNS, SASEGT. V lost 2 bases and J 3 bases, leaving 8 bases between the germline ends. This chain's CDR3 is CASSEWGGKNIQYF. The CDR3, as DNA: TGTGCCAGCAGTGAATGGGGTGGCAAAAACATTCAGTACTTC.